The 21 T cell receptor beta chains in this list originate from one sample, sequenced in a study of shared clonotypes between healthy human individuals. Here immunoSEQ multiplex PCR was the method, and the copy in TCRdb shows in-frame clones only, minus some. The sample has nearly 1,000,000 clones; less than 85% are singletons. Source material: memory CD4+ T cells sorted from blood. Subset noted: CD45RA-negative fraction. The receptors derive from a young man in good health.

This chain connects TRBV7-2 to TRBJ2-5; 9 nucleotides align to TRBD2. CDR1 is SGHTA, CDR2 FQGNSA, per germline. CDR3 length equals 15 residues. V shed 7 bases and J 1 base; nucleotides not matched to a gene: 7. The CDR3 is CASKTGTSLQETQYF. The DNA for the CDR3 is TGTGCCAGCAAAACCGGGACTAGCCTCCAAGAGACCCAGTACTTC.

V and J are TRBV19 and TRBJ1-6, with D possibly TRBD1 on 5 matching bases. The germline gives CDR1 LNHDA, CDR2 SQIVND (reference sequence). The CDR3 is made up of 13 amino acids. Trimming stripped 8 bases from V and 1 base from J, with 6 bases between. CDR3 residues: CASQGSYNSPLHF. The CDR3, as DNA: TGTGCCAGTCAGGGATCCTATAATTCACCCCTCCACTTT.

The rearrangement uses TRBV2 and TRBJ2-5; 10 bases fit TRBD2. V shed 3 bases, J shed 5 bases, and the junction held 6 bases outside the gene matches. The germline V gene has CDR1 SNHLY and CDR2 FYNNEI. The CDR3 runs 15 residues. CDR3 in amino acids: CASSDRAGGKETQYF. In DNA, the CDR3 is TGTGCCAGCAGTGATCGAGCGGGAGGGAAGGAGACCCAGTACTTC.

The DNA of the CDR3 is TGTGCCACATCATATGGGGGGAGCGGGCTCGTGGAGCTGTTTTTT. Translation: CATSYGGSGLVELFF. The rearrangement joins TRBV10-3 to TRBJ2-2; the D gene is possibly TRBD2 (6 bases). CDR1 and CDR2 from the germline V gene are ENHRY and SYGVKD. V lost 10 bases, J lost 10 bases, and 25 bases lay in between. The length of the CDR3 is 15 residues.

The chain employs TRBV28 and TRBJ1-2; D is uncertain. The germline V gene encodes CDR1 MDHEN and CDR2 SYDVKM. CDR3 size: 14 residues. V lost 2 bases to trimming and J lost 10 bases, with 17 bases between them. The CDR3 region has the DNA TGTGCCAGCAGTTTAGCCGGCAGGACCGGGATCTACACCTTC. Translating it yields CASSLAGRTGIYTF.

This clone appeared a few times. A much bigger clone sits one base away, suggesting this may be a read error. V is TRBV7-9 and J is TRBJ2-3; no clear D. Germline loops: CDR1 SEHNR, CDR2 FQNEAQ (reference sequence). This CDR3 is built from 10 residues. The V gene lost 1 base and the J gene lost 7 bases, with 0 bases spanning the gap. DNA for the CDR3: TGTGCCAGCAGCTTAGATACGCAGTATTTT. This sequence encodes CASSLDTQYF.

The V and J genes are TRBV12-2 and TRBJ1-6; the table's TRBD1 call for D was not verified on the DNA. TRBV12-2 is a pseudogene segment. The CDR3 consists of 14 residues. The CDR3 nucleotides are TGTGCAAGTCGCACCAGGGGCTATAATTCACCCCTCCACTTT. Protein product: CASRTRGYNSPLHF.

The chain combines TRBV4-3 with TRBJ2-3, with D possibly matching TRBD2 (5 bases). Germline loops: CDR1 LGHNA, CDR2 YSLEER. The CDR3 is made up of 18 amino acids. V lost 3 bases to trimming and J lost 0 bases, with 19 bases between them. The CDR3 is CASSQEVRAGPSTDTQYF. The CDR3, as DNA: TGCGCCAGCAGCCAGGAGGTTCGGGCGGGCCCCAGCACAGATACGCAGTATTTT.

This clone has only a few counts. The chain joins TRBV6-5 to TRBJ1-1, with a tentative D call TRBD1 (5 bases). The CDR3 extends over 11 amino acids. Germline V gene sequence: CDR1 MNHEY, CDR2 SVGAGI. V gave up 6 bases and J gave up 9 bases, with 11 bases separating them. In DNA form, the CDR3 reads TGTGCCAGCAGCCTTAACAGGAAAGCTTTCTTT. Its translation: CASSLNRKAFF.

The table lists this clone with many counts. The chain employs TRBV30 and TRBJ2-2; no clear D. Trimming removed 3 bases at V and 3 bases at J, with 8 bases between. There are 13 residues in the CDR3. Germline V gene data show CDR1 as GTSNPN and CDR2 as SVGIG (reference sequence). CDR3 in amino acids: CAWRNLDTGELFF. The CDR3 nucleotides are TGTGCCTGGAGAAACTTAGACACCGGGGAGCTGTTTTTT.

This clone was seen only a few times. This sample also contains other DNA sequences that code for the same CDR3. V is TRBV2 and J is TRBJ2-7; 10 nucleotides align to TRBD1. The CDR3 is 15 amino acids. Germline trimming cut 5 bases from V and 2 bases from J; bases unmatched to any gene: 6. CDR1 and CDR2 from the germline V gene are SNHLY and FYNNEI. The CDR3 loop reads CASSPWDRGPYEQYF. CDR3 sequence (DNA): TGTGCCAGCAGTCCCTGGGACAGGGGCCCCTACGAGCAGTACTTC.

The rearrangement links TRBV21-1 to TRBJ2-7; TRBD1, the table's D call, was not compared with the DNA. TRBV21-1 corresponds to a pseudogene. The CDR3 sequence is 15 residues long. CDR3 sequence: CASSKAGQGAKEQYF. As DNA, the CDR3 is TGTGCCAGCAGCAAAGCGGGACAGGGGGCGAAAGAGCAGTACTTC.

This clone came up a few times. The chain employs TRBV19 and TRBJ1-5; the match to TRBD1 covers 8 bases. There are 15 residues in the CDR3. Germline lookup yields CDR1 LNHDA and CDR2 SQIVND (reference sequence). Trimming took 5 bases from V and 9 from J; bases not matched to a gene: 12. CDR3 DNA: TGTGCCAGTAGTTTTCTTGGGACAGGCTCTCGGCCCCAGCATTTT. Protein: CASSFLGTGSRPQHF.

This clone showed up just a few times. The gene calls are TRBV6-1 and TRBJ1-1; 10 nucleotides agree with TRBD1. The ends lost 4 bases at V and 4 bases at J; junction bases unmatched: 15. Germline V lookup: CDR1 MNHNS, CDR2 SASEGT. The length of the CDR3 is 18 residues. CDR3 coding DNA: TGTGCCAGCAGTGCCCGCCGCGAGGGACAGGGGAAAGTCACTGAAGCTTTCTTT. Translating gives CASSARREGQGKVTEAFF.

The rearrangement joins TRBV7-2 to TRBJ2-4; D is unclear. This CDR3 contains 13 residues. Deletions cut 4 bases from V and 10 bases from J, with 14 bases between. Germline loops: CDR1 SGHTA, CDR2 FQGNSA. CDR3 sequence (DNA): TGTGCCAGCAGCTCGGGCCCCGCAGCGATTCAGTACTTC. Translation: CASSSGPAAIQYF.

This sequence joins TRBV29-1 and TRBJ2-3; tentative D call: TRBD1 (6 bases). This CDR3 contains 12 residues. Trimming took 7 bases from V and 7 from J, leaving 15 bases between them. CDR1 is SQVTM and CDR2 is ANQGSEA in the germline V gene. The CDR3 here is CSAVPQGNTQYF. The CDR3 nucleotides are TGCAGCGCCGTCCCACAGGGAAATACGCAGTATTTT.

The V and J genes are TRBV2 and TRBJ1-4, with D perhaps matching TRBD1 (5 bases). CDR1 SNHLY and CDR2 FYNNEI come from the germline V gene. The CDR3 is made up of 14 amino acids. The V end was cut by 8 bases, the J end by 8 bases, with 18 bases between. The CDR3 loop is CASWDPQGREKLFF. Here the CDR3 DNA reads TGTGCCAGCTGGGACCCGCAGGGCCGAGAAAAACTGTTTTTT. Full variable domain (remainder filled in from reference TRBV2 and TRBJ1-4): EPEVTQTPSHQVTQMGQEVILRCVPISNHLYFYWYRQILGQKVEFLVSFYNNEISEKSEIFDDQFSVERPDGSNFTLKIRSTKLEDSAMYFCASWDPQGREKLFFGSGTQLSVL.

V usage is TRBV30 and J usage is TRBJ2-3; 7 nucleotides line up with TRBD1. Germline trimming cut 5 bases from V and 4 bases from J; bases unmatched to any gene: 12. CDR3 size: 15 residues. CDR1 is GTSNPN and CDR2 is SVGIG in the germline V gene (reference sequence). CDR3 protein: CAWGRGGGSSDTQYF. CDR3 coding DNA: TGTGCCTGGGGCCGAGGGGGCGGGTCGTCAGATACGCAGTATTTT.

For the CDR3, the DNA is TGTGCCAGCAGCTTACAGGAGCCCTCGAATGAGCAGTTCTTC. Amino acids: CASSLQEPSNEQFF. The chain employs TRBV9 and TRBJ2-1; D is perhaps TRBD1 (5 bases). The germline V gene encodes CDR1 SGDLS and CDR2 YYNGEE. Trimming removed 4 bases from V and 7 bases from J, with 15 bases in between. This CDR3 is 14 amino acids long.

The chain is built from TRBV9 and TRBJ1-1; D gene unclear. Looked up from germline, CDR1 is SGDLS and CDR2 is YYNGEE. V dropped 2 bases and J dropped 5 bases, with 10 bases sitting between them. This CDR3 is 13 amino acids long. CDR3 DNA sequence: TGTGCCAGCAGCGTCAACGGGAGGACTGAAGCTTTCTTT. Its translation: CASSVNGRTEAFF.

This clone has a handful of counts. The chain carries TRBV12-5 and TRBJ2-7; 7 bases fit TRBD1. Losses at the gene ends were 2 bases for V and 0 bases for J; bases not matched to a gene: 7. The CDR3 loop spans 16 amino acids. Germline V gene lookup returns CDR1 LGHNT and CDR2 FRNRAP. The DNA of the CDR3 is TGTGCTAGTGGTTTGCCCCAGGACAGGAGCTCCTACGAGCAGTACTTC. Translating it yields CASGLPQDRSSYEQYF.